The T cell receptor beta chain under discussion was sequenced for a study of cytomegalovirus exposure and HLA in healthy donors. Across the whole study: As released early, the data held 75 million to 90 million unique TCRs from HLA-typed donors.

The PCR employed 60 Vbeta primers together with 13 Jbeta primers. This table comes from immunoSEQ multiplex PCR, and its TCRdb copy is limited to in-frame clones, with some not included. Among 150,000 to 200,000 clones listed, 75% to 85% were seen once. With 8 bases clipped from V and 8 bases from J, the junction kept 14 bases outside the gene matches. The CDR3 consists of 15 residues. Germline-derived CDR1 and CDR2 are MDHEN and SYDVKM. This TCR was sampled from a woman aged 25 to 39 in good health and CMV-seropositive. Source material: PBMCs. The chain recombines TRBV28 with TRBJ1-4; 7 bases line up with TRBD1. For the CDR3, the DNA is TGTGCCAGCCGATATTCCGGGACAGACAGAGAAAAACTGTTTTTT. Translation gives CASRYSGTDREKLFF.